This TCR beta chain comes out of a study of blood T cells in healthy people across ages. General study points: PBMCs went unsorted, and a conclusive naive versus antigen-experienced comparison was therefore prevented. Across samples, TCR beta diversity tracked strongly with naive T cell percentage.

V was shortened by 6 bases and J by 0 bases, with 9 bases between the two germline ends. The CDR3 has 14 residues. CDR1 MNHEY and CDR2 SVGAGI come from the germline V gene. PCR was performed a second time for about 6 to 12 cycles using a sample-barcoded 5' primer and a J-beta primer mix. Every cDNA molecule bore a tag from a template-switch adaptor containing 12 random nucleotides. TCRdb re-derived calls from the 5' RACE reads in MiXCR, one entry per CDR3 protein. The sample records about 1.4 million distinct CDR3 sequences, 59% being singletons. A word on this clonotype: Its antigen is unidentified.

No fewer than 5 micrograms of total RNA were isolated from every sample. The chain recombines TRBV6-5 with TRBJ2-1; D is undetermined. The source of this sequence is a young man in good health. Sequencing was performed on blood. The CDR3 here is CASSIISSYNEQFF. The CDR3, as DNA: TGTGCCAGCAGCATAATTAGCTCCTACAATGAGCAGTTCTTC.